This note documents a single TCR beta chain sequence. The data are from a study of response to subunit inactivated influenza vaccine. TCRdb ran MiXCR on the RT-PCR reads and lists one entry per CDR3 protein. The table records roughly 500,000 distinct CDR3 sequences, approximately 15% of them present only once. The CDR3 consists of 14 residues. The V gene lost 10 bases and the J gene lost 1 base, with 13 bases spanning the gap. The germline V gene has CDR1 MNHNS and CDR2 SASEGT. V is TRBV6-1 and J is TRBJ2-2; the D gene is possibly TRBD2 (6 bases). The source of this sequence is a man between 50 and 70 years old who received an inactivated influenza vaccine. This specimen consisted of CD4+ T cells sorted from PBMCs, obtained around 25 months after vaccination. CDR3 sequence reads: CATKRRENTGELFF. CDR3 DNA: TGTGCCACCAAGCGGCGGGAGAACACCGGGGAGCTGTTTTTT.